The 20 T cell receptor beta chains in this list originate from one sample, sequenced in a study of tissue T cells after allogeneic stem cell transplantation. Assay used: immunoSEQ multiplex PCR; TCRdb lists only in-frame clones, some missing. The sample holds about 4,800 clones, over 60% seen once. The material was tissue from the colon, obtained at autopsy. All receptors derive from a female donor over 55 with lung cancer.

The chain recombines TRBV10-2 with TRBJ2-7; 9 bases fit TRBD1. Germline V gives CDR1 WSHSY, CDR2 SAAADI. The ends lost 6 bases at V and 4 bases at J; junction bases unmatched: 10. There are 15 residues in the CDR3. The CDR3 sequence: CASRPDRGIRYEQYF. The CDR3 DNA is TGCGCCAGCAGACCCGACAGGGGGATTAGATACGAGCAGTACTTC.

By its share, this clone is large (0.1 to 1%). The rearrangement uses TRBV7-9 and TRBJ2-2, with 7 bases aligning to TRBD1. The CDR3 runs 16 residues. CDR1 SEHNR and CDR2 FQNEAQ come from the germline V gene (reference sequence). The trim removed 5 bases at V and 5 bases at J, leaving 11 bases unmatched. CDR3 protein: CASSNRDTGETGELFF. The DNA of the CDR3 is TGTGCCAGCAGCAACCGGGACACAGGGGAGACCGGGGAGCTGTTTTTT.

The rearrangement links TRBV19 to TRBJ1-1; D possibly corresponds to TRBD1 (6 bases). The germline V gene has CDR1 LNHDA and CDR2 SQIVND (reference sequence). V was shortened by 6 bases and J by 3 bases, with 14 bases between the two germline ends. This CDR3 has 14 amino acids. The CDR3 region is CASSIQGDDTEAFF. The CDR3 DNA is TGTGCCAGTAGCATACAGGGTGATGACACTGAAGCTTTCTTT.

The chain links TRBV30 to TRBJ2-1; no clear D. The CDR3 sequence is 12 residues long. From germline, CDR1 is GTSNPN and CDR2 SVGIG (reference sequence). Trimming pared 0 bases from V and 2 bases from J, leaving 2 bases between. The DNA for the CDR3 is TGTGCCTGGAGTGTAGCCTACAATGAGCAGTTCTTC. Translated, it gives CAWSVAYNEQFF.

The chain joins TRBV18 to TRBJ2-3; D is possibly TRBD1 or TRBD2 (5 bases each). Trimming left V 1 base short and J 1 base short, with 9 bases between. The CDR3 loop spans 15 amino acids. The germline V gene encodes CDR1 KGHSH and CDR2 LQKENI. The CDR3 loop is CASSPREGRTDTQYF. The CDR3 DNA sequence: TGTGCCAGCTCACCACGAGAGGGGCGCACAGATACGCAGTATTTT.

The chain employs TRBV11-3 and TRBJ2-4, with D maybe TRBD2 (6 bases). This CDR3 is 16 amino acids long. Germline lookup yields CDR1 SGHNT and CDR2 YENEEA. The V end was cut by 0 bases, the J end by 6 bases, with 15 bases between. The CDR3 reads CASSLESQYGGNIQYF. As DNA, the CDR3 is TGTGCCAGCAGCTTAGAATCCCAATACGGGGGAAACATTCAGTACTTC.

V gene TRBV11-1 combines with J gene TRBJ1-5; D call uncertain. V lost 8 bases and J lost 4, with 12 bases in between. The CDR3 is 13 residues long. Germline V lookup: CDR1 SGHAT, CDR2 FQDESV (reference sequence). The CDR3, as DNA: TGTGCCAGCTCGGTAGGGATTAATCAGCCCCAGCATTTT. Translation gives CASSVGINQPQHF.

This clone was recorded only once. The chain carries TRBV30 and TRBJ1-5; the D gene is possibly TRBD1 (5 bases). V lost 0 bases and J 2 bases, leaving 11 bases between the germline ends. CDR1 is GTSNPN, CDR2 SVGIG, per germline (reference sequence). The CDR3 has 15 residues. The CDR3 bases are TGTGCCTGGAGTGTACTGGGGGGACGCAATCAGCCCCAGCATTTT. Protein: CAWSVLGGRNQPQHF.

This chain links TRBV5-6 with TRBJ2-1; 9 bases are a match to TRBD2. The V segment lost 0 bases and the J segment 5 bases; nucleotides outside the gene matches: 3. Germline V gives CDR1 SGHDT, CDR2 YYEEEE. This CDR3 is built from 15 residues. CDR3 in amino acids: CASSLGLAGNNEQFF. CDR3 bases: TGTGCCAGCAGCTTGGGGCTAGCGGGAAACAATGAGCAGTTCTTC. Together with reference TRBV5-6 and TRBJ2-1, the CDR3 gives the full variable domain: DAGVTQSPTHLIKTRGQQVTLRCSPKSGHDTVSWYQQALGQGPQFIFQYYEEEERQRGNFPDRFSGHQFPNYSSELNVNALLLGDSALYLCASSLGLAGNNEQFFGPGTRLTVL.

This rearrangement joins TRBV2 to TRBJ2-3; 7 bases match TRBD1. The germline gives CDR1 SNHLY, CDR2 FYNNEI. The CDR3 is 17 amino acids. The junction had 12 bases not matched to a gene; V was cut back by 6 bases and J by 0 bases. The CDR3 is CASSAGTVPSSTDTQYF. CDR3 bases: TGTGCCAGCAGCGCCGGGACAGTTCCTTCTAGCACAGATACGCAGTATTTT.

The sample holds a few counts of this clone. This sequence joins TRBV30 and TRBJ1-2; D not resolved. The CDR3 is 13 residues long. The germline V gene has CDR1 GTSNPN and CDR2 SVGIG (reference sequence). V was shortened by 2 bases and J by 5 bases, with 12 bases between the two germline ends. In DNA, the CDR3 is TGTGCCTGGAGTACTGGCAGGAATTATGGCTACACCTTC. Its protein is CAWSTGRNYGYTF.

The genes are TRBV6-5 and TRBJ1-5; a weak D match, TRBD1 (5 bases). Germline V gene data show CDR1 as MNHEY and CDR2 as SVGAGI. Trimming left V 5 bases short and J 8 bases short, with 16 bases between. The CDR3 has 14 amino acids. CDR3 sequence reads: CASSRGATSKPQHF. The CDR3 DNA follows: TGTGCCAGCAGTCGAGGGGCCACGAGTAAGCCCCAGCATTTT.

This clone was seen a handful of times. The V and J genes are TRBV4-2 and TRBJ2-7, with D possibly matching TRBD2 (6 bases). The CDR3 contains 14 residues. The V gene lost 4 bases and the J gene lost 3 bases, with 13 bases spanning the gap. Germline assignment: CDR1 LGHNA and CDR2 YNFKEQ. The CDR3 loop reads CASSRREGYYEQYF. In nucleotides, the CDR3 is TGTGCCAGCAGCCGGCGGGAAGGGTACTACGAGCAGTACTTC.

The chain recombines TRBV4-3 with TRBJ1-1; D not certain. Germline V CDR1 and CDR2: LGHNA, YSLEER. The CDR3 contains 17 residues. Trimming stripped 0 bases from V and 1 base from J, with 15 bases between. In DNA, the CDR3 is TGCGCCAGCAGCCAAGAAGGCCCGGGCGCAGGGAACACTGAAGCTTTCTTT. This sequence encodes CASSQEGPGAGNTEAFF.

By its share, this clone is large. The V and J genes are TRBV14 and TRBJ1-1; D may be TRBD1 (6 bases). Trimming took 4 bases from V and 1 from J, leaving 7 bases between them. Germline CDR1 reads SGHDN; CDR2 reads FVKESK. This CDR3 has 13 amino acids. The CDR3 bases are TGTGCCAGCAGCCCGGGACAGAACACTGAAGCTTTCTTT. It yields the protein CASSPGQNTEAFF.

The gene calls are TRBV5-4 and TRBJ2-7, with D hard to call. CDR1 and CDR2 from the germline V gene are SGHNT and YYREEE (reference sequence). The CDR3 is 15 residues long. Trimming left V 0 bases short and J 3 bases short, with 13 bases between. The CDR3 spells CASSLALGMVYEQYF. CDR3 DNA sequence: TGTGCCAGCAGCTTGGCTCTGGGGATGGTCTACGAGCAGTACTTC.

The genes are TRBV9 and TRBJ2-1, with D possibly being TRBD2 (5 bases). The CDR3 is 13 residues long. The germline V gene has CDR1 SGDLS and CDR2 YYNGEE. Between the trimmed V and J ends, which lost 4 bases and 3 bases, there was a span of 8 bases. The DNA for the CDR3 is TGTGCCAGCAGCTTGAGGGACTACAATGAGCAGTTCTTC. Amino acids: CASSLRDYNEQFF.

The chain is built from TRBV13 and TRBJ1-2, with D uncertain. V gave up 1 base and J gave up 8 bases, with 8 bases separating them. CDR1 is PRHDT, CDR2 FYEKMQ, per germline (reference sequence). The CDR3 spans 12 residues. The chain's CDR3 is CASSLDRLGYTF. The CDR3 DNA reads TGTGCCAGCAGCTTAGACCGTTTAGGCTACACCTTC.

J is TRBJ2-7 and V is TRBV7-6; no firm D call. From germline, CDR1 is SGHVS and CDR2 FNYEAQ. The CDR3 is made up of 13 amino acids. Trimming left V 4 bases short and J 4 bases short, with 11 bases between. CDR3 DNA sequence: TGTGCCAGCAGCTCGAGCGCACAGTACGAGCAGTACTTC. This sequence encodes CASSSSAQYEQYF.

V and J are TRBV11-1 and TRBJ2-1; 13 nucleotides line up with TRBD2. The CDR3 is 15 residues long. CDR1 is SGHAT and CDR2 is FQDESV in the germline V gene (reference sequence). Trimming took 5 bases from V and 6 from J; bases not matched to a gene: 4. The CDR3 sequence: CASSRGLAGSNEQFF. Here the CDR3 DNA reads TGTGCCAGCAGCCGGGGACTAGCGGGGTCCAATGAGCAGTTCTTC.